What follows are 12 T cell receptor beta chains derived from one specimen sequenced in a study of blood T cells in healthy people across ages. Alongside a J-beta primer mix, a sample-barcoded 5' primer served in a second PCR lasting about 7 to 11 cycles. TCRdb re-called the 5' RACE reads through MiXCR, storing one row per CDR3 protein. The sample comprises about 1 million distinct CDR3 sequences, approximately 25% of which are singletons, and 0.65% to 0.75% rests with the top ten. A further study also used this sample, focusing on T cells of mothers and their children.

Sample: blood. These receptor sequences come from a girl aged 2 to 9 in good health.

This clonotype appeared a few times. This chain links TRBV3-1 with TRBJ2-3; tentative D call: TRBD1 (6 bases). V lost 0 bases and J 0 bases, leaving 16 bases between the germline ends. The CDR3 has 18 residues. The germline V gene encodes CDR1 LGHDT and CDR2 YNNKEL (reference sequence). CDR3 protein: CASSQDPRDTASTDTQYF. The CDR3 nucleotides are TGTGCCAGCAGCCAAGATCCCCGGGACACCGCTAGCACAGATACGCAGTATTTT.

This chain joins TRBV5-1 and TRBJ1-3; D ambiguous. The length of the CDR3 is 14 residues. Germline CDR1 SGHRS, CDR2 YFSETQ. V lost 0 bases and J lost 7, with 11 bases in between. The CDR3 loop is CASSLGTLGNTIYF. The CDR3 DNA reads TGCGCCAGCAGCTTGGGGACCCTTGGTAACACCATATATTTT.

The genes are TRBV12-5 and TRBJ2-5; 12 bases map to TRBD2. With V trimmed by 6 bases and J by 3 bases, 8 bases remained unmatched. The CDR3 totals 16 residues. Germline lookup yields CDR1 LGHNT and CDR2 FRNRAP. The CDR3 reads CASGPSLAGGKETQYF. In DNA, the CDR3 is TGTGCTAGTGGCCCTTCCCTAGCGGGAGGGAAAGAGACCCAGTACTTC.

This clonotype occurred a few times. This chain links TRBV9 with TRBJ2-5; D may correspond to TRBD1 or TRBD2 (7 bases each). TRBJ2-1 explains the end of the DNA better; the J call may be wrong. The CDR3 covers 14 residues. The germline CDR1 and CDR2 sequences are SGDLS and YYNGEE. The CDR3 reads CASSGWGGGDEQFF. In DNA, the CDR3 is TGTGCCAGCAGCGGCTGGGGAGGGGGCGATGAGCAGTTCTTC.

This CDR3 is CATSKGLAGTSTDTQYF. The CDR3 coding sequence is TGTGCCACCAGCAAGGGACTAGCGGGAACTAGCACAGATACGCAGTATTTT. The gene calls are TRBV15 and TRBJ2-3, with 13 bases lining up with TRBD2. J lost 0 bases, V lost 4 bases, and 4 bases had no gene match. This CDR3 is built from 17 residues. CDR1 and CDR2 (germline): LNHNV, YYDKDF (reference sequence).

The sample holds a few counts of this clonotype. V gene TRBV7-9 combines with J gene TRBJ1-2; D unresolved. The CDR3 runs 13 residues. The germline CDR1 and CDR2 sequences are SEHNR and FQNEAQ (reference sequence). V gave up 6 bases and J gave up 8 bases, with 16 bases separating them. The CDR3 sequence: CASSSLAAGGYTF. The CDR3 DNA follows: TGTGCCAGCAGTTCCCTAGCGGCAGGCGGCTACACCTTC.

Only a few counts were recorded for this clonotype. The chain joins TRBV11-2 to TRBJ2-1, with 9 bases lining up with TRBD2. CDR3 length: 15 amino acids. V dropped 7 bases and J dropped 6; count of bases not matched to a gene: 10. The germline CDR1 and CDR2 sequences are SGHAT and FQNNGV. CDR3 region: CASNQGRGGLNEQFF. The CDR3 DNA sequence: TGTGCCAGCAATCAAGGGCGGGGGGGCCTCAATGAGCAGTTCTTC.

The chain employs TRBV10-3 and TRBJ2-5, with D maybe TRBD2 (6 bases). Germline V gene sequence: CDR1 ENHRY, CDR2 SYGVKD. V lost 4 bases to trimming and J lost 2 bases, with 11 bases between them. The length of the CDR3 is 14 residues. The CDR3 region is CAISAGTAQETQYF. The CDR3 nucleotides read TGTGCCATCAGTGCTGGGACTGCACAAGAGACCCAGTACTTC.

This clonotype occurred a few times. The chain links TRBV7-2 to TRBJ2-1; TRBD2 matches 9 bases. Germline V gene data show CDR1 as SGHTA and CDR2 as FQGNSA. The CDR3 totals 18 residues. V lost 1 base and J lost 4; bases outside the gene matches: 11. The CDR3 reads CASSLGREGSHLYNEQFF. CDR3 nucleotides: TGTGCCAGCAGCTTAGGGCGGGAGGGCTCCCACCTATACAATGAGCAGTTCTTC. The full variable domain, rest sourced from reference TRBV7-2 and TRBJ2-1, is GAGVSQSPSNKVTEKGKDVELRCDPISGHTALYWYRQSLGQGLEFLIYFQGNSAPDKSGLPSDRFSAERTGGSVSTLTIQRTQQEDSAVYLCASSLGREGSHLYNEQFFGPGTRLTVL.

DNA of the CDR3: TGTGCCAGCAGCTTAGTCGGGGAACCTAATGAAAAACTGTTTTTT. Protein: CASSLVGEPNEKLFF. The V call is TRBV7-2, the J call TRBJ1-4; D is unclear. In germline, CDR1 is SGHTA, CDR2 FQGNSA. V gave up 1 base and J gave up 3 bases, with 9 bases separating them. The CDR3 spans 15 residues.

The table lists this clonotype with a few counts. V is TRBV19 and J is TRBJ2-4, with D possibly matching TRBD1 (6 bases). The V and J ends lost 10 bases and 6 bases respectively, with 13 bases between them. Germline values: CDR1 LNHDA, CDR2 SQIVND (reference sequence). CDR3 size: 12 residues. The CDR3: CATEGTLNIQYF. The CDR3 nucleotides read TGTGCCACTGAGGGGACACTAAACATTCAGTACTTC.

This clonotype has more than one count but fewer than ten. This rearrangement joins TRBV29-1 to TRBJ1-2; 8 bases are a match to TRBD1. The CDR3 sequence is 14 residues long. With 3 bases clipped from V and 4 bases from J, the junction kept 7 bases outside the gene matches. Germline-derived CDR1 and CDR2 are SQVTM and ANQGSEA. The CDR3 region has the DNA TGCAGCGTTGATTTACCGGGACAGGTCTATGGCTACACCTTC. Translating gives CSVDLPGQVYGYTF. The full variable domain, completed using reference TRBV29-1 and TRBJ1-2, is SAVISQKPSRDICQRGTSLTIQCQVDSQVTMMFWYRQQPGQSLTLIATANQGSEATYESGFVIDKFPISRPNLTFSTLTVSNMSPEDSSIYLCSVDLPGQVYGYTFGSGTRLTVV.